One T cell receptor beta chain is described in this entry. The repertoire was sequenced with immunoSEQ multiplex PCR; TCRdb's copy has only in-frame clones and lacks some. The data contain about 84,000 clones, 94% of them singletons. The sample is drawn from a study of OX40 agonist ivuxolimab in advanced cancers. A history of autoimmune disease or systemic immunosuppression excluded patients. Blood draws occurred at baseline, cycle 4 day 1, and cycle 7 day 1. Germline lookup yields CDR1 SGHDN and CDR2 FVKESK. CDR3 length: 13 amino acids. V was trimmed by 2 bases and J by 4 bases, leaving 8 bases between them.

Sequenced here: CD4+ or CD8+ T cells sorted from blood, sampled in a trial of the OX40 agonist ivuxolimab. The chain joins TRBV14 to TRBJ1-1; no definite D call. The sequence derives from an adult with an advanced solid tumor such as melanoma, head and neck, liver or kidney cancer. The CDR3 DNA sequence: TGTGCCAGCAGCCAACAAGGAGGCACTGAAGCTTTCTTT. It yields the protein CASSQQGGTEAFF.